These 27 T cell receptor beta chains were all obtained from the same sample, sequenced in a study of T cell changes during pregnancy in multiple sclerosis. Profiling relied on immunoSEQ multiplex PCR, and the TCRdb table lists in-frame clones only, not all of them. Of tens of thousands of clones in the sample, roughly 90% were seen once. The source material was peripheral blood, sampled in the first trimester of pregnancy. These receptors came from a female donor with multiple sclerosis, enrolled in a pregnancy study.

This sequence joins TRBV10-3 and TRBJ2-1; TRBD2 agrees at 9 bases. The CDR3 runs 14 residues. Germline values: CDR1 ENHRY, CDR2 SYGVKD. The V segment lost 11 bases and the J segment 0 bases; nucleotides outside the gene matches: 5. CDR3 region: CASSSGTSYNEQFF. In DNA form, the CDR3 reads TGTGCCTCGTCTAGCGGGACCTCCTACAATGAGCAGTTCTTC.

The rearrangement joins TRBV12-5 to TRBJ2-5; maybe TRBD2 (6 bases). The germline gives CDR1 LGHNT, CDR2 FRNRAP. This CDR3 is 15 amino acids long. V lost 2 bases and J 5 bases, leaving 15 bases between the germline ends. CDR3 bases: TGTGCTAGTGGTTTGACGGAAGCGGGCGGGGAGACCCAGTACTTC. It encodes CASGLTEAGGETQYF.

The chain uses TRBV11-3 and TRBJ2-1; D may be TRBD2 (6 bases). The CDR3 runs 16 residues. Germline V gene lookup returns CDR1 SGHNT and CDR2 YENEEA. The V end lost 1 base, the J end lost 0 bases, and 10 bases lay between the germline ends. CDR3 DNA: TGTGCCAGCAGCTTAGGGTCTAGCGTCTCCTACAATGAGCAGTTCTTC. Amino acid sequence: CASSLGSSVSYNEQFF.

The chain joins TRBV4-3 to TRBJ1-4, with unresolved D. This CDR3 region has 15 residues. The germline V gene encodes CDR1 LGHNA and CDR2 YSLEER. Trimming cost V 3 bases and J 4 bases, with 12 bases left between them. Here the CDR3 DNA reads TGCGCCAGCAGCCAGGACGGAGAGGGTAATGAAAAACTGTTTTTT. Its protein product is CASSQDGEGNEKLFF.

This chain links TRBV6-5 with TRBJ2-1, with 7 bases lining up with TRBD1. Germline CDR1 and CDR2: MNHEY and SVGAGI. V shed 2 bases, J shed 3 bases, and the junction held 7 bases outside the gene matches. The length of the CDR3 is 16 residues. The CDR3 loop reads CASSYVPGQIYNEQFF. The CDR3 DNA reads TGTGCCAGCAGTTACGTTCCGGGACAGATCTACAATGAGCAGTTCTTC.

This chain links TRBV27 with TRBJ1-5; D ambiguous. Germline CDR1 MNHEY, CDR2 SMNVEV (reference sequence). Trimming removed 5 bases at V and 1 base at J, with 3 bases between. There are 12 residues in the CDR3. CDR3 residues: CASSTSNQPQHF. Written as DNA, the CDR3 is TGTGCCAGCAGTACAAGCAATCAGCCCCAGCATTTT.

The chain's CDR3 is CASSYRSGSSEQYF. The CDR3 DNA follows: TGTGCCAGCAGTTACCGTAGCGGGAGCTCCGAGCAGTACTTC. The chain carries TRBV6-5 and TRBJ2-7, with 9 bases aligning to TRBD2. The CDR3 runs 14 residues. CDR1 is MNHEY and CDR2 is SVGAGI in the germline V gene. V dropped 2 bases and J dropped 6; count of bases not matched to a gene: 5.

This clone was seen a single time. The V and J genes are TRBV30 and TRBJ2-1; TRBD2 might be the D (5 bases). Germline V gene lookup returns CDR1 GTSNPN and CDR2 SVGIG (reference sequence). The CDR3 consists of 15 residues. Trimming left V 0 bases short and J 10 bases short, with 19 bases between. DNA for the CDR3: TGTGCCTGGAGTGTACTCGCGGGTAGCTCGGGAGAGCAGTTCTTC. Translating gives CAWSVLAGSSGEQFF.

The chain employs TRBV5-5 and TRBJ2-3; D is possibly TRBD1 (7 bases). Germline-derived CDR1 and CDR2 are SGHKS and YYEKEE (reference sequence). The CDR3 consists of 16 residues. The V end was cut by 3 bases, the J end by 8 bases, with 22 bases between. Written as DNA, the CDR3 is TGTGCCAGCAGCTCGGAGGCGGGACAGATTAAAGTTACGCAGTATTTT. It codes for CASSSEAGQIKVTQYF.

The V call is TRBV27, the J call TRBJ1-5, with 7 bases lining up with TRBD1. Germline loops: CDR1 MNHEY, CDR2 SMNVEV (reference sequence). This CDR3 has 16 amino acids. Unmatched junction bases numbered 6, after V lost 1 base and J lost 3 bases. The CDR3 loop reads CASSLYSGTVNQPQHF. The CDR3 DNA reads TGTGCCAGCAGTTTATATTCCGGGACAGTCAATCAGCCCCAGCATTTT.

The rearrangement uses TRBV15 and TRBJ2-1, with TRBD1 identical over 9 bases. The CDR3 consists of 15 residues. Per germline, CDR1 LNHNV and CDR2 YYDKDF (reference sequence). After removal of 3 bases from V and 8 bases from J, the junction contained 8 bases not matched to a gene. CDR3 region: CATSRGGTGIYEQFF. In DNA form, the CDR3 reads TGTGCCACCAGCAGGGGGGGGACAGGGATCTATGAGCAGTTCTTC.

CDR3 residues: CASSLPSGMGTGELFF. The CDR3 DNA reads as TGCGCCAGCAGCTTGCCTAGCGGGATGGGGACCGGGGAGCTGTTTTTT. The chain links TRBV5-1 to TRBJ2-2; 9 nucleotides line up with TRBD2. The V gene end was trimmed by 1 base and the J gene end by 5 bases; junction bases not matched to a gene: 6. In germline, CDR1 is SGHRS, CDR2 YFSETQ. This CDR3 is 16 amino acids long.

This clone has a single count. The chain has TRBV25-1 and TRBJ2-5, with D hard to call. The CDR3 spans 13 residues. Trimming pared 0 bases from V and 4 bases from J, leaving 6 bases between. Germline CDR1 reads MGHDK; CDR2 reads SYGVNS. Written as DNA, the CDR3 is TGTGCCAGCAGTGAATATAATCGAGAGACCCAGTACTTC. Encoded protein: CASSEYNRETQYF.

This clone was seen a few times. V gene TRBV2 combines with J gene TRBJ2-7, with 9 bases lining up with TRBD1. Germline V gives CDR1 SNHLY, CDR2 FYNNEI. J lost 5 bases, V lost 8 bases, and 7 bases had no gene match. The CDR3 extends over 13 amino acids. The CDR3 loop is CASRQGVINEQYF. CDR3 nucleotide sequence: TGTGCCAGCCGACAGGGGGTCATCAACGAGCAGTACTTC.

The sample holds one count of this clone. The rearrangement joins TRBV30 to TRBJ2-5; tentatively, D is TRBD2 (6 bases). Trimming took off 3 bases at V and 2 bases at J, with 10 bases between the two ends. Germline V CDR1 and CDR2: GTSNPN, SVGIG (reference sequence). This CDR3 has 13 amino acids. CDR3 loop: CAWRMAGQETQYF. The CDR3 coding sequence is TGTGCCTGGAGGATGGCGGGGCAAGAGACCCAGTACTTC.

V and J are TRBV29-1 and TRBJ2-7, with a possible D match to TRBD2 (6 bases). Germline V gene sequence: CDR1 SQVTM, CDR2 ANQGSEA. V was cut by 4 bases and J by 6 bases, with 16 bases left in between. This CDR3 region has 13 residues. This chain's CDR3 is CSVAGSWWSEQYF. CDR3 in DNA: TGCAGCGTTGCCGGGAGTTGGTGGAGCGAGCAGTACTTC.

CDR3 in amino acids: CASSSSRAELQETQYF. The CDR3 DNA is TGTGCCAGCAGTTCCTCCCGAGCGGAGTTACAAGAGACCCAGTACTTC. The chain carries TRBV27 and TRBJ2-5, with D possibly TRBD2 on 5 matching bases. Germline CDR1 MNHEY, CDR2 SMNVEV (reference sequence). Trimming pared 4 bases from V and 2 bases from J, leaving 17 bases between. The CDR3 totals 16 residues.

This clone was seen once. This chain joins TRBV27 and TRBJ1-2, with 8 bases lining up with TRBD1. The CDR3 consists of 15 residues. Germline CDR1 reads MNHEY; CDR2 reads SMNVEV (reference sequence). V trimming: 5 bases; J trimming: 5 bases; junction bases outside the gene matches: 10. CDR3 DNA: TGTGCCAGCAGTCTATGGACAGGGAAAGAGTATGGCTACACCTTC. Translation: CASSLWTGKEYGYTF.

The gene calls are TRBV4-2 and TRBJ2-2; no clear D gene. Trimming shortened V by 2 bases and J by 5 bases, and 3 bases separated the two germline ends. The CDR3 has 12 amino acids. Germline V gene data show CDR1 as LGHNA and CDR2 as YNFKEQ. The CDR3 coding sequence is TGTGCCAGCAGCCAACCTACCGGGGAGCTGTTTTTT. Protein: CASSQPTGELFF.

CDR3 residues: CASTKTGSTDTQYF. CDR3 nucleotides: TGTGCCAGCACCAAGACTGGTAGCACAGATACGCAGTATTTT. The chain links TRBV5-4 to TRBJ2-3, with no clear D. Germline V lookup: CDR1 SGHNT, CDR2 YYREEE (reference sequence). This CDR3 has 14 residues. V gave up 6 bases and J gave up 0 bases, with 11 bases separating them.

Note on this clone: At the DNA level, this CDR3 is encoded by other sequences in the same sample as well. V usage is TRBV9 and J usage is TRBJ2-7, with 10 bases identical to TRBD1. The CDR3 is made up of 14 amino acids. V shed 0 bases and J 4 bases; nucleotides not matched to a gene: 1. Germline V gene lookup returns CDR1 SGDLS and CDR2 YYNGEE. This CDR3 reads CASSVGQGAYEQYF. The CDR3 DNA reads TGTGCCAGCAGCGTAGGACAGGGGGCTTACGAGCAGTACTTC.

The rearrangement uses TRBV21-1 and TRBJ2-2; the listed D gene, TRBD1, was not tested against the DNA. TRBV21-1 has pseudogene status. The CDR3 is made up of 18 amino acids. The CDR3 sequence is CASSKADRGRSGAGELFF. The DNA of the CDR3 is TGTGCCAGCAGCAAAGCGGACAGGGGGCGTTCTGGGGCCGGGGAGCTGTTTTTT.

The chain joins TRBV30 to TRBJ1-4; D is ambiguous. V shed 2 bases and J shed 3 bases, with 7 bases lying between them. The V gene's germline CDR1 is GTSNPN and CDR2 SVGIG (reference sequence). This CDR3 is built from 13 residues. The CDR3: CAWSMAANEKLFF. The CDR3 DNA reads TGTGCCTGGAGTATGGCGGCTAATGAAAAACTGTTTTTT.

This chain uses TRBV30 with TRBJ1-3; maybe TRBD1 (6 bases). V lost 5 bases, J lost 0 bases, and 14 bases lay in between. The CDR3 sequence is 15 residues long. From germline, CDR1 is GTSNPN and CDR2 SVGIG (reference sequence). The CDR3 DNA reads TGTGCCTGGGACCACAGGGTTGGCTCTGGAAACACCATATATTTT. As protein: CAWDHRVGSGNTIYF.

The chain employs TRBV4-2 and TRBJ1-2; TRBD1 aligns across 7 bases. This CDR3 has 15 amino acids. V shed 1 base, J shed 9 bases, and the junction held 11 bases outside the gene matches. The germline V gene has CDR1 LGHNA and CDR2 YNFKEQ. This CDR3 reads CASSQVGTDVVSYTF. The DNA for the CDR3 is TGTGCCAGCAGCCAAGTCGGGACAGACGTCGTAAGCTACACCTTC.

The J gene is TRBJ2-5, the V gene TRBV4-1, with 14 bases aligning to TRBD2. The V segment lost 0 bases and the J segment 3 bases; nucleotides outside the gene matches: 9. The CDR3 covers 19 residues. The germline CDR1 and CDR2 sequences are MGHRA and YSYEKL. CDR3 DNA sequence: TGCGCCAGCAGCCAAGACCGGTTAGGGACTAGCGGGAGAGAAGAGACCCAGTACTTC. Residues: CASSQDRLGTSGREETQYF.

V usage is TRBV6-1 and J usage is TRBJ1-4; D remains ambiguous. Germline V gives CDR1 MNHNS, CDR2 SASEGT. Between the trimmed V and J ends, which lost 6 bases and 5 bases, there was a span of 10 bases. CDR3 length: 13 amino acids. The CDR3 loop reads CASSVTLNEKLFF. In DNA, the CDR3 is TGTGCCAGCAGCGTCACATTAAATGAAAAACTGTTTTTT.